The T cell receptor (beta chain) described here comes from a study of tumor and adjacent non-tumor tissue in lung cancer. As for the study in general: Patients comprised about a dozen adenocarcinoma, a couple of squamous cell carcinoma and 1 small cell lung cancer. Patients were aged roughly 30 to 76, 9 to 10 men and a handful of women, stage I to III.

This sample's RNA came from whole unsorted tissue. This non-tumor lung sample came from over 3 cm beyond the tumor edge. As to this clonotype: Compared with germline, one end of the junction differs, possibly owing to a read error.

TCRbeta libraries were built with three rounds of nested PCR, modified from ARM-PCR. TCRdb recomputed calls from the multiplex PCR reads with MiXCR, one row per CDR3 protein. The repertoire consists of 90,000 to 100,000 distinct CDR3 sequences, with 75% to 90% occurring once and the leading ten covering under 40%. The CDR3 has 16 amino acids. V gene TRBV12-3 or TRBV12-4 combines with J gene TRBJ2-2; D might be TRBD2 (5 bases). The sequence derives from a man in his fifties or sixties with small cell lung cancer. Specimen: distant non-tumor lung tissue. The CDR3 reads CATMGGWSTNTGEPFF. The DNA for the CDR3 is TGTGCTACCATGGGTGGGTGGTCGACGAACACCGGGGAGCCGTTTTTT.